This T cell receptor beta chain was observed in a study of blood T cell repertoires in COVID-19. Study in general: The United States, Italy and Spain were the sources of the acute and convalescent COVID-19 samples.

In the original analysis: From reference gene primer amplification, estimates of nucleated cell counts were derived. Sequencing used immunoSEQ multiplex PCR; TCRdb keeps in-frame clones, though not all of them. That table furnishes V, J and clone size, whereas the DNA furnished D and trimming. The sample consists of about 83,000 clones, roughly nine tenths of them appearing once. This clone is a singleton in its sample. The sequence was obtained from an elderly woman with active or convalescent COVID-19. Sequencing used peripheral blood.

The CDR3: CASSIAGFETQYF. The CDR3 bases are TGTGCCAGTAGTATAGCGGGGTTTGAGACCCAGTACTTC. The chain has TRBV19 and TRBJ2-5; D may be TRBD2 (5 bases). The CDR3 covers 13 residues. The germline V gene encodes CDR1 LNHDA and CDR2 SQIVND (reference sequence). V shed 1 base and J shed 5 bases, with 8 bases lying between them.